This T cell receptor (beta chain) was obtained from a study of blood T cell repertoires in COVID-19. Across the study: Spain, Italy and the United States supplied samples that represented acute and convalescent COVID-19. In each case, the material was cDNA or gDNA derived from T cells, B-cell-depleted T cells, or PBMCs.

Per the original methods: Reference gene primer amplification in the assay estimated nucleated cell counts. Measured with immunoSEQ multiplex PCR; TCRdb has only the in-frame clones, and not every one. V, J and clone size are those of that table, while D and trimming were read from the DNA. The repertoire holds under 400,000 clones, more than 70% seen once, with under 5% in the top ten. V lost 8 bases and J 8 bases, leaving 15 bases between the germline ends. The CDR3 spans 11 residues. Germline assignment: CDR1 SQVTM and CDR2 ANQGSEA. Sample: peripheral blood. V usage is TRBV29-1 and J usage is TRBJ1-1; weak D call: TRBD1 (5 bases). This clonotype originated in a woman in her sixties or seventies with COVID-19, enrolled during active disease. The CDR3 loop reads CSSRKEGEAFF. CDR3 DNA sequence: TGCAGCTCGCGGAAGGAGGGGGAAGCTTTCTTT.